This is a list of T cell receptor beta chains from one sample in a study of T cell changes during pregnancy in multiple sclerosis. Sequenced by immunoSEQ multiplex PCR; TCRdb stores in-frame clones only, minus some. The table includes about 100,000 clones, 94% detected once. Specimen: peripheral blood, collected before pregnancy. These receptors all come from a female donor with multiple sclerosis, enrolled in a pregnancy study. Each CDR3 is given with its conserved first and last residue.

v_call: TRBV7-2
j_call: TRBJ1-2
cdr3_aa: CASTLGKVSGYTF

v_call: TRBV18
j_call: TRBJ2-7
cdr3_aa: CASSPVRTGSPYEQYF

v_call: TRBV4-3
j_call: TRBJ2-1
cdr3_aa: CASSQDRAGYNEQFF

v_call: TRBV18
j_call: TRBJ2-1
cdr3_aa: CASSPRLAGGDSYNEQFF

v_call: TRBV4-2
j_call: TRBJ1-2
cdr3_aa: CASSQARNYGYTF

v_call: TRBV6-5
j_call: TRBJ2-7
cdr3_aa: CASSLTGRHEQYF

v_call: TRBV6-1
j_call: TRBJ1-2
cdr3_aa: CASSEARLGGDYGYTF

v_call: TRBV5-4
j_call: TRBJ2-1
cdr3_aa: CASSPVPGSEQFF

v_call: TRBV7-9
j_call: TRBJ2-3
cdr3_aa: CASSQDRGPDTQYF

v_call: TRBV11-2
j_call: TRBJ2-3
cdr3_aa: CASSQFSWTQYF

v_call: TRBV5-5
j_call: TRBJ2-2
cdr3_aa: CASSSRTANTGELFF

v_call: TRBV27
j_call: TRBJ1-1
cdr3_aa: CASTLAGGDTEAFF

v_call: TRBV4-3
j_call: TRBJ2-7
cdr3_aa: CASSQVRGYEQYF

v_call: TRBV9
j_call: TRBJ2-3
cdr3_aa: CASSVWYGDEQYF

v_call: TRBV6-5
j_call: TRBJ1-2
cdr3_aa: CASSYSQGGYGYTF

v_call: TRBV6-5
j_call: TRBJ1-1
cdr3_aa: CATLPPGPGEAFF

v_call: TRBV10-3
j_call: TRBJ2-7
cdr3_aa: CAISEYRTTYEQYF

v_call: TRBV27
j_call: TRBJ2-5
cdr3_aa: CASSLRPSGSQYQETQYF

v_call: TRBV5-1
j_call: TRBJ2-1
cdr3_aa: CASSLGLATPHEQFF

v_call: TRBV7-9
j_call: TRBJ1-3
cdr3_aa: CASSSLGIRPGNTIYF

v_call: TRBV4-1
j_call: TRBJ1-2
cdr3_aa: CASSQEITAGSTYGYTF

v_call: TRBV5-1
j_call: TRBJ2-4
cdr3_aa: CASSLVGGRTKNIQYF

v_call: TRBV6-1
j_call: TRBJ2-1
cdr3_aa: CASGTSGSYNEQFF

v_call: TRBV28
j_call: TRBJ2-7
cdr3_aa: CASISRGYEQYF

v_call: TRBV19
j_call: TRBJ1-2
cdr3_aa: CASRPGEEHVHGYTF

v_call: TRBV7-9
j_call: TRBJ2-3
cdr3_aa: CASSLGGTSGRKDTQYF

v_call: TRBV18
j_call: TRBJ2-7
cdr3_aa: CASSPRNPTGGYYEQYF

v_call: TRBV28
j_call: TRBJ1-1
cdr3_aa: CASSLGGQGDAEAFF

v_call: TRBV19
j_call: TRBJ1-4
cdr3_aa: CASSRGRGKLFF

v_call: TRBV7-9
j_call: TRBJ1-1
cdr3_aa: CASSPPGGQGNTEAFF

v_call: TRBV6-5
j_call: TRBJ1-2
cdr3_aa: CASSYRTDGYTF

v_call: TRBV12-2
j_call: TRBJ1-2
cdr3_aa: CASRFGGEDYGYTF

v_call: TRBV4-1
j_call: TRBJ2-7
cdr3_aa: CASSQDRPGGLGEQYF

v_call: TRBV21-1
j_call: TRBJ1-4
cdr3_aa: CASSKVGSTNEKLFF

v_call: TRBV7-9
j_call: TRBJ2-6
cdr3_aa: CASSLGRVPGSSGANVLTF

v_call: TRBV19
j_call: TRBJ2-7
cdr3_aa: CASSPPGLGEQYF

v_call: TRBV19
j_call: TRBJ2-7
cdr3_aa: CASSIGGGTSYEQYF

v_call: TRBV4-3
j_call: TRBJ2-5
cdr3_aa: CASSQELAGGQETQYF

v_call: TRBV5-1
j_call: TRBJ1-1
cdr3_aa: CASRGTGVNTEAFF

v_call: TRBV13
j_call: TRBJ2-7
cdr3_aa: CASSLVPTSGSRLYEQYF

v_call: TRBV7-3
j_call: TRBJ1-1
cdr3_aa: CASSLLGGTNTEAFF

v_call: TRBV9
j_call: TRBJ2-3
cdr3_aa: CASSVGPPSLASSASGVTQYF

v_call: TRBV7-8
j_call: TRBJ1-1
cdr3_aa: CASSLIRPPAATEAFF

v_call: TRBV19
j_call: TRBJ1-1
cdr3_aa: CASSINRGFTEAFF

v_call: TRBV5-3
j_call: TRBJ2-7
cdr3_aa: CARSFLALSYEQYF